This is a list of T cell receptor beta chains from one sample in a study of T cell responses to AZD1222 COVID-19 vaccine. Repertoires were generated with immunoSEQ multiplex PCR, while TCRdb's copy carries only in-frame clones and drops some. The sample holds 150,000 to 200,000 clones, over 80% seen once. Sequenced here: peripheral blood, sampled on day 0 of AZD1222 vaccination. The receptors were sampled from an adult in good health. The CDR3 runs from the conserved cysteine through the conserved F or W. D genes are given only for firm matches. Some rows mark clone size as missing; the rest say once, few, many or name a class of expanded clone.

j_call clone_size d_call v_call cdr3_aa cdr3_nt
TRBJ2-2 . . TRBV10-3 CAIHGGAGELFF TGTGCCATCCACGGGGGAGCCGGGGAGCTGTTTTTT
TRBJ2-2 . . TRBV2 CASSENGRETGELFF TGTGCCAGCAGTGAAAATGGTAGGGAAACCGGGGAGCTGTTTTTT
TRBJ1-5 . TRBD1 TRBV6-4 CASPGQGVQPQHF TGTGCCAGCCCGGGACAGGGAGTACAGCCCCAGCATTTT
TRBJ2-7 once . TRBV11-2 CASSLGFAYEQYF TGTGCCAGCAGCCTAGGTTTCGCCTACGAGCAGTACTTC
TRBJ1-3 . TRBD1 TRBV7-2 CASSSTGGRDTIYF TGTGCCAGCAGCTCCACAGGGGGTCGGGACACCATATATTTT
TRBJ1-1 . . TRBV20-1 CSARGAEAFF TGCAGTGCTAGGGGCGCTGAAGCTTTCTTT
TRBJ1-4 once TRBD1 TRBV5-1 CASSIWTGENEKLFF TGCGCCAGCAGCATATGGACAGGAGAAAATGAAAAACTGTTTTTT
TRBJ2-3 . . TRBV7-3 CASSLTAEVRDTQYF TGTGCCAGCAGCTTAACGGCAGAGGTCCGGGATACGCAGTATTTT
TRBJ1-1 once . TRBV5-1 CASSLGREGAFF TGCGCCAGCAGCTTGGGGCGGGAGGGAGCTTTCTTT
TRBJ1-2 . . TRBV7-9 CASSLASPWGNYGYTF TGTGCCAGCAGCTTAGCGTCACCTTGGGGAAACTATGGCTACACCTTC
TRBJ2-1 . TRBD2 TRBV6-2/TRBV6-3 CASSYQRGPHNEQFF TGTGCCAGCAGTTACCAGCGGGGGCCCCACAATGAGCAGTTCTTC
TRBJ1-3 . . TRBV20-1 CSARRGNTIYF TGCAGTGCTAGACGCGGAAACACCATATATTTT
TRBJ2-3 . . TRBV11-1 CASSLGPAVADTQYF TGTGCCAGCAGCTTAGGCCCCGCGGTAGCAGATACGCAGTATTTT
TRBJ1-2 . TRBD1 TRBV6-5 CASSYSTGGGGYTF TGTGCCAGCAGTTACTCCACAGGGGGGGGAGGCTACACCTTC
TRBJ1-2 . . TRBV27 CASSSQGPLIWGYTF TGTGCCAGCAGTTCCCAGGGGCCCTTGATTTGGGGCTACACCTTC
TRBJ1-1 . . TRBV11-2 CASSLDGGTNTEAFF TGTGCCAGCAGCTTAGATGGGGGCACGAACACTGAAGCTTTCTTT
TRBJ2-5 . . TRBV6-2/TRBV6-3 CASSPKPQETQYF TGTGCCAGCAGCCCGAAACCTCAAGAGACCCAGTACTTC
TRBJ1-6 few TRBD1 TRBV6-1 CASSVGTGRPYNSPLHF TGTGCCAGCAGTGTCGGGACAGGGAGACCCTATAATTCACCCCTCCACTTT
TRBJ1-6 . . TRBV2 CASRGIGQHNSPLHF TGTGCCAGTAGGGGGATCGGACAACATAATTCACCCCTCCACTTT
TRBJ1-3 . TRBD1 TRBV30 CAWSAGQAGNTIYF TGTGCCTGGAGTGCGGGACAGGCTGGAAACACCATATATTTT
TRBJ1-2 . . TRBV2 CASSTGTGSYGYTF TGTGCCAGCAGTACCGGGACGGGTAGTTATGGCTACACCTTC
TRBJ1-6 once . TRBV2 CASPVPGSSYNSPLHF TGTGCCAGCCCTGTTCCTGGAAGCTCCTATAATTCACCCCTCCACTTT
TRBJ1-6 . TRBD1 TRBV15 CATSRKRAGTGSYNSPLHF TGTGCCACCAGCAGGAAGCGAGCCGGGACAGGCTCCTATAATTCACCCCTCCACTTT
TRBJ2-3 . TRBD2 TRBV6-2/TRBV6-3 CASSPGTSEDTQYF TGTGCCAGCAGCCCTGGGACTAGCGAAGATACGCAGTATTTT
TRBJ1-2 . TRBD1 TRBV6-6 CATLQGAYGYTF TGTGCCACCCTACAGGGGGCCTATGGCTACACCTTC
TRBJ2-4 . . TRBV7-2 CASSLVTVDIQYF TGTGCCAGCAGCTTAGTGACGGTAGACATTCAGTACTTC
TRBJ2-7 . . TRBV18 CASSPVTKHYEQYF TGTGCCAGCTCACCAGTTACCAAACACTACGAGCAGTACTTC
TRBJ1-2 once . TRBV6-6 CASKGGDYGYTF TGTGCCAGCAAGGGGGGGGACTATGGCTACACCTTC
TRBJ2-7 . . TRBV28 CASVRDHEQYF TGTGCCAGCGTCAGGGACCACGAGCAGTACTTC
TRBJ2-1 . . TRBV6-5 CASSYRQANNEQFF TGTGCCAGCAGTTATCGACAGGCCAACAATGAGCAGTTCTTC
TRBJ1-5 . . TRBV28 CASSSGGSNQPQHF TGTGCCAGCAGTTCCGGTGGCAGCAATCAGCCCCAGCATTTT
TRBJ1-3 . . TRBV7-2 CASSQGGSGNTIYF TGTGCCAGCAGCCAAGGGGGGTCTGGAAACACCATATATTTT
TRBJ1-2 . . TRBV2 CASRQGTSGYTF TGTGCCAGCAGGCAGGGAACGAGCGGCTACACCTTC
TRBJ2-5 . TRBD1 TRBV28 CASSSGTGGRETQYF TGTGCCAGCAGTTCAGGGACAGGGGGCCGAGAGACCCAGTACTTC
TRBJ2-5 . TRBD2 TRBV10-3 CAISDSRGVRETQYF TGTGCCATCAGTGACTCGCGGGGGGTACGGGAGACCCAGTACTTC
TRBJ1-3 . . TRBV6-1 CASSEALGRDSGNTIYF TGTGCCAGCAGTGAAGCTTTGGGTAGAGACTCTGGAAACACCATATATTTT
TRBJ1-2 . TRBD1 TRBV4-1 CASSQDLGARGPNYGYTF TGCGCCAGCAGCCAAGATTTGGGTGCGAGGGGGCCAAACTATGGCTACACCTTC
TRBJ1-1 . . TRBV4-3 CASSQEVRPTEAFF TGCGCCAGCAGCCAAGAAGTGCGGCCCACTGAAGCTTTCTTT
TRBJ1-2 . . TRBV4-3 CASSQDSGFKYRNYGYTF TGCGCCAGCAGCCAAGATTCAGGGTTTAAATATCGAAACTATGGCTACACCTTC
TRBJ1-1 . . TRBV12-3/TRBV12-4 CASRSNTEAFF TGTGCCTCGAGGAGCAACACTGAAGCTTTCTTT
TRBJ2-1 . TRBD2 TRBV10-3 CAISDPRGMGNEQFF TGTGCCATCAGTGATCCGCGGGGGATGGGGAATGAGCAGTTCTTC
TRBJ2-3 . TRBD2 TRBV5-1 CASSLRSGGSTDTQYF TGCGCCAGCAGCTTGAGAAGCGGGGGGAGCACAGATACGCAGTATTTT